This T cell receptor (beta chain) was recorded in a study of blood T cell repertoires in COVID-19. About the research overall: Samples taken during acute and convalescent COVID-19 were collected in the United States, Italy and Spain. Sample material is recorded as cDNA or gDNA derived from T cells, B-cell-depleted T cells, or PBMCs.

Authors' analysis steps: Amplification of reference gene primers was used by the study to estimate nucleated cell counts. TCRdb's copy holds only in-frame clones and misses some; the assay was immunoSEQ multiplex PCR. The DNA gave D and trimming, while V, J and clone size come from that table. The sample comprises tens of thousands of clones, roughly 90% of which are singletons, and approximately 3% rests with the top ten. The J segment lost 7 bases and the V segment lost 5 bases, leaving 10 bases of the junction unmatched. Germline CDR1 ENHRY, CDR2 SYGVKD. The CDR3 is made up of 14 amino acids. The TCR comes from a man over 45 with active COVID-19. The rearrangement links TRBV10-3 to TRBJ1-1, with TRBD1 matching 7 bases. The specimen sequenced was peripheral blood. The chain's CDR3 is CAISKPGGSYEAFF. The DNA of the CDR3 is TGTGCCATCAGTAAACCAGGGGGGTCATATGAAGCTTTCTTT.